Listed here are 21 T cell receptor beta chains from one sample, sequenced in a study of blood T cell repertoires in COVID-19. Profiled with immunoSEQ multiplex PCR; TCRdb holds only in-frame clones, not every one. The sample has roughly 14,000 clones; 70% to 85% are singletons. Source material: peripheral blood. The receptors derive from a woman aged 45 to 65 with active or convalescent COVID-19.

This clone occurred a few times. V usage is TRBV7-3 and J usage is TRBJ2-7; TRBD1 is a possible D gene (5 bases). Looked up from germline, CDR1 is SGHTA and CDR2 is FQGTGA. The CDR3 runs to 13 residues. V lost 5 bases and J 3 bases, leaving 11 bases between the germline ends. The chain's CDR3 is CASSPGQGYEQYF. The CDR3 bases are TGTGCCAGCAGCCCCGGGCAGGGCTACGAGCAGTACTTC.

The V and J genes are TRBV13 and TRBJ1-2, with 7 bases fitting TRBD1. The germline V gene has CDR1 PRHDT and CDR2 FYEKMQ (reference sequence). This CDR3 contains 16 residues. V lost 5 bases to trimming and J lost 6 bases; unmatched junction nucleotides: 15. CDR3 sequence reads: CASSAPRDRGIHGYTF. Written as DNA, the CDR3 is TGTGCCAGCAGCGCCCCCCGGGACAGAGGAATTCATGGCTACACCTTC. The whole variable domain, filled in from reference TRBV13 and TRBJ1-2, reads AAGVIQSPRHLIKEKRETATLKCYPIPRHDTVYWYQQGPGQDPQFLISFYEKMQSDKGSIPDRFSAQQFSDYHSELNMSSLELGDSALYFCASSAPRDRGIHGYTFGSGTRLTVV.

V gene TRBV5-4 combines with J gene TRBJ1-6; 8 bases map to TRBD1. There are 16 residues in the CDR3. Looked up from germline, CDR1 is SGHNT and CDR2 is YYREEE (reference sequence). J gave up 10 bases and V 3 bases, and 12 bases lay outside the gene matches. CDR3 sequence: CASSSAGAGGGSPLHF. The CDR3 coding sequence is TGTGCCAGCAGCTCCGCAGGGGCAGGGGGCGGATCACCCCTCCACTTT.

This clone was observed a handful of times. Other DNA sequences of this sample code for an identical CDR3. The rearrangement uses TRBV20-1 and TRBJ2-7; D is ambiguous. The CDR3 covers 11 residues. V was pared by 3 bases and J by 5 bases, with 8 bases between. Germline loops: CDR1 DFQATT, CDR2 SNEGSKA (reference sequence). The CDR3 is CSASSGHEQYF. CDR3 sequence (DNA): TGCAGTGCTAGTTCAGGTCACGAGCAGTACTTC.

The V gene is TRBV27, the J gene TRBJ1-4; TRBD1 matches at 9 bases. The CDR3 is 14 residues long. V was clipped by 5 bases and J by 7 bases; unmatched bases: 5. The germline V gene encodes CDR1 MNHEY and CDR2 SMNVEV (reference sequence). The CDR3 reads CASSRDRAGEKLFF. CDR3 DNA sequence: TGTGCCAGCAGTCGGGACAGGGCCGGTGAAAAACTGTTTTTT.

The genes are TRBV7-2 and TRBJ2-1, with D tentatively TRBD1 (6 bases). V lost 5 bases and J 3 bases, leaving 11 bases between the germline ends. CDR1 and CDR2 (germline): SGHTA, FQGNSA. There are 14 residues in the CDR3. CDR3 bases: TGTGCCAGCAGCCCGAGACAGGTCTACAATGAGCAGTTCTTC. Translating it yields CASSPRQVYNEQFF.

V usage is TRBV12-3 or TRBV12-4 and J usage is TRBJ2-7; D is perhaps TRBD1 (6 bases). Trimming left V 6 bases short and J 6 bases short, with 15 bases between. The CDR3 runs 13 residues. DNA of the CDR3: TGTGCCAGCAGCAAAAACAGGGTCGGCGAGCAGTACTTC. This translates into CASSKNRVGEQYF.

The chain joins TRBV19 to TRBJ2-4; no clear D. Germline V gene lookup returns CDR1 LNHDA and CDR2 SQIVND (reference sequence). Between the trimmed V and J ends, which lost 5 bases and 9 bases, there was a span of 14 bases. This CDR3 spans 13 amino acids. The CDR3 region has the DNA TGTGCCAGTAGTGAGACTCGCTTGACCATTCAGTACTTC. This sequence encodes CASSETRLTIQYF.

The chain combines TRBV4-1 with TRBJ2-7; TRBD1 aligns across 9 bases. CDR3 length equals 15 residues. From germline, CDR1 is MGHRA and CDR2 YSYEKL. The ends lost 2 bases at V and 4 bases at J; junction bases unmatched: 6. The CDR3 region is CASSQPDRGVYEQYF. The CDR3 bases are TGCGCCAGCAGCCAACCCGACAGGGGGGTATACGAGCAGTACTTC.

The CDR3 nucleotides are TGTGCCAGCAGCTTCCCGTTAGTAGCGGATGTGGGGGGGGATACGCAGTATTTT. This encodes CASSFPLVADVGGDTQYF. The chain combines TRBV7-2 with TRBJ2-3; TRBD2 matches at 7 bases. The V and J ends lost 3 bases and 6 bases, in that order; junction bases with no gene match: 18. The CDR3 is made up of 18 amino acids. Germline-derived CDR1 and CDR2 are SGHTA and FQGNSA.

This rearrangement joins TRBV12-5 to TRBJ2-2, with 10 bases aligning to TRBD2. The germline V gene encodes CDR1 LGHNT and CDR2 FRNRAP. With 4 bases clipped from V and 4 bases from J, the junction kept 9 bases outside the gene matches. CDR3 length equals 17 residues. CDR3 region: CASGSTLAGGRTGELFF. As DNA, the CDR3 is TGTGCTAGTGGTTCAACCTTAGCGGGGGGCCGCACCGGGGAGCTGTTTTTT.

The V and J genes are TRBV19 and TRBJ2-3; 10 bases line up with TRBD2. The J segment lost 1 base and the V segment lost 6 bases, leaving 4 bases of the junction unmatched. The CDR3 length is 15 residues. Per the germline V gene, CDR1 is LNHDA and CDR2 is SQIVND (reference sequence). The CDR3 coding sequence is TGTGCCAGTAGGACAACTAGCGGGGGCACAGATACGCAGTATTTT. It yields the protein CASRTTSGGTDTQYF.

The rearrangement links TRBV6-5 to TRBJ1-1; D is unclear. V lost 8 bases, J lost 4 bases, and 8 bases lay in between. CDR1 MNHEY and CDR2 SVGAGI come from the germline V gene. The CDR3 consists of 11 residues. The CDR3 reads CASAIATEAFF. In DNA form, the CDR3 reads TGTGCCAGCGCTATAGCCACTGAAGCTTTCTTT.

The V and J genes are TRBV2 and TRBJ2-7; D ambiguous. V was trimmed by 7 bases and J by 2 bases, leaving 24 bases between them. The CDR3 runs 17 residues. CDR1 and CDR2 from the germline V gene are SNHLY and FYNNEI. CDR3 sequence (DNA): TGTGCCAGCAAACCCCCCCTGGCAAGTGGGCAAGCCTACGAGCAGTACTTC. As protein: CASKPPLASGQAYEQYF.

This clone occurred a few times. CDR3 DNA: TGTGCCAGCAGGATGACTAGCGGGAGGGCCAGTTCCTACAATGAGCAGTTCTTC. Translation: CASRMTSGRASSYNEQFF. This sequence joins TRBV2 and TRBJ2-1; 14 bases are a match to TRBD2. Germline V CDR1 and CDR2: SNHLY, FYNNEI. Unmatched junction bases numbered 8, after V lost 6 bases and J lost 1 base. The CDR3 extends over 18 amino acids.

The V and J genes are TRBV5-1 and TRBJ1-4; D is possibly TRBD1 (6 bases). This CDR3 has 14 residues. Per germline, CDR1 SGHRS and CDR2 YFSETQ. The ends were cut back, 2 bases at V and 7 bases at J, with 12 bases in the middle. The CDR3 coding sequence is TGCGCCAGCAGCTTAGACAGGAGCGGTGAAAAACTGTTTTTT. Residues: CASSLDRSGEKLFF.

The V and J genes are TRBV27 and TRBJ2-3; TRBD2 aligns across 8 bases. The CDR3 length is 17 residues. The junction had 11 bases not matched to a gene; V was cut back by 3 bases and J by 3 bases. CDR1 is MNHEY and CDR2 is SMNVEV in the germline V gene (reference sequence). The CDR3 DNA is TGTGCCAGCAGTTTGGTTCGGTCCGGGGGGGCGACAGATACGCAGTATTTT. Its protein is CASSLVRSGGATDTQYF.

The chain links TRBV5-1 to TRBJ1-6; TRBD1 is a possible D gene (5 bases). Germline CDR1 reads SGHRS; CDR2 reads YFSETQ. This CDR3 is built from 14 residues. V was shortened by 0 bases and J by 5 bases, with 6 bases between the two germline ends. CDR3 loop: CASSLGQNNSPLHF. Here the CDR3 DNA reads TGCGCCAGCAGCTTGGGACAGAATAATTCACCCCTCCACTTT. Full variable domain (outside the CDR3, taken from reference TRBV5-1 and TRBJ1-6): KAGVTQTPRYLIKTRGQQVTLSCSPISGHRSVSWYQQTPGQGLQFLFEYFSETQRNKGNFPGRFSGRQFSNSRSEMNVSTLELGDSALYLCASSLGQNNSPLHFGNGTRLTVT.

The chain employs TRBV6-5 and TRBJ2-1; 13 bases match TRBD2. V shed 2 bases and J 8 bases; nucleotides not matched to a gene: 6. This CDR3 contains 16 residues. Looked up from germline, CDR1 is MNHEY and CDR2 is SVGAGI. CDR3 residues: CASSYIGLAGAYEQFF. As DNA, the CDR3 is TGTGCCAGCAGTTACATTGGACTAGCGGGAGCGTATGAGCAGTTCTTC.

This clone was observed a single time. The chain couples TRBV19 to TRBJ1-1; perhaps TRBD1 as D (5 bases). This CDR3 is built from 14 residues. The V end lost 6 bases, the J end lost 0 bases, and 11 bases lay between the germline ends. Looked up from germline, CDR1 is LNHDA and CDR2 is SQIVND (reference sequence). In DNA form, the CDR3 reads TGTGCCAGTAGCTTTCTAGGGGTGAACACTGAAGCTTTCTTT. Residues: CASSFLGVNTEAFF.

This rearrangement joins TRBV13 to TRBJ2-2; no clear D gene. V lost 7 bases to trimming and J lost 2 bases, with 11 bases between them. The germline V gene has CDR1 PRHDT and CDR2 FYEKMQ (reference sequence). The CDR3 spans 14 residues. CDR3 protein: CASTLDLNTGELFF. In DNA form, the CDR3 reads TGTGCCAGCACCCTAGATCTAAACACCGGGGAGCTGTTTTTT.